The clone carrying this T cell receptor beta chain is a singleton in its sample. Its antigen is not known. This specimen comes from a study of cytomegalovirus exposure and HLA in healthy donors. Overall study results and limits: A later analysis found that most CMV-associated TCR beta chains appeared HLA-restricted. Reported results showed that the classifier diagnosed cytomegalovirus status with high specificity and sensitivity. Highly shared variants forming one cluster were likely a sequencing artifact. Analysis performed later showed TCR beta chains linked to HLA being more clonally expanded than equally common others.

60 Vbeta and 13 Jbeta primers were used in PCR. Assay: immunoSEQ multiplex PCR; the TCRdb copy retains only in-frame clones and omits some. The data show approximately 140,000 clones, with just under 80% seen just once and around 1.5% held by the top ten. V was trimmed by 6 bases and J by 2 bases, leaving 10 bases between them. CDR3 length equals 13 residues. Looked up from germline, CDR1 is MNHEY and CDR2 is SVGAGI. The sequence derives from a woman younger than 30 in good health and CMV-seronegative. This chain uses TRBV6-5 with TRBJ2-5, with D possibly being TRBD2 (6 bases). The source material was PBMCs. The CDR3 DNA follows: TGTGCCAGCAGCCCGGGGGTACAAGAGACCCAGTACTTC. Encoded protein: CASSPGVQETQYF.